These 13 T cell receptor beta chains came from one sample sequenced in a study of shared clonotypes between healthy human individuals. This table comes from immunoSEQ multiplex PCR, and its TCRdb copy is limited to in-frame clones, with some not included. The sample records about half a million clones, roughly 80% being singletons. Sequences were obtained from PBMCs. All receptors come from a woman aged 40 to 50 in good health. Some clones in this sample may be carry-over from other donors' samples.

Regarding this clone: A far larger clone is a single base away, which makes a read error likely. The chain has TRBV6-6 and TRBJ2-2; D may be TRBD1 (5 bases). The CDR3 sequence is 14 residues long. V lost 5 bases to trimming and J lost 5 bases, with 12 bases between them. The germline V gene encodes CDR1 MNHNY and CDR2 SVGAGI (reference sequence). The CDR3 DNA reads TGTGCCAGCAGTCTAAGACAGTGGACCGGGGAGCTGTTTTTT. As protein: CASSLRQWTGELFF.

The CDR3, as DNA: TGTGCCAGCACTCTATCATCGGACAGTCACGAGCAGTACTTC. It specifies CASTLSSDSHEQYF. This chain links TRBV28 with TRBJ2-7, with D maybe TRBD1 (6 bases). V lost 7 bases and J 5 bases, leaving 18 bases between the germline ends. Per germline, CDR1 MDHEN and CDR2 SYDVKM. The CDR3 runs to 14 residues.

This clone occurred once. The J gene is TRBJ2-3, the V gene TRBV7-3; 8 bases fit TRBD1. V was pared by 8 bases and J by 5 bases, with 3 bases of the junction left unmatched. Germline CDR1 and CDR2: SGHTA and FQGTGA. The CDR3 is 12 residues long. This chain's CDR3 is CASGTGEDTQYF. In DNA form, the CDR3 reads TGTGCCAGCGGGACAGGAGAAGATACGCAGTATTTT.

The chain combines TRBV15 with TRBJ2-2, with D possibly being TRBD1 (6 bases). V lost 2 bases to trimming and J lost 1 base, with 8 bases between them. This CDR3 comprises 15 residues. The germline gives CDR1 LNHNV, CDR2 YYDKDF (reference sequence). CDR3 bases: TGTGCCACCAGCAGAATGGGACAGAACACCGGGGAGCTGTTTTTT. This gives the protein CATSRMGQNTGELFF.

This clone was seen a handful of times. V is TRBV2 and J is TRBJ1-1; tentative D call: TRBD1 (6 bases). The CDR3 loop spans 14 amino acids. V was shortened by 4 bases and J by 3 bases, with 12 bases between the two germline ends. The germline V gene encodes CDR1 SNHLY and CDR2 FYNNEI. CDR3 protein: CASSVGGSDTEAFF. The CDR3 DNA follows: TGTGCCAGCAGTGTCGGGGGCTCGGACACTGAAGCTTTCTTT.

The rearrangement links TRBV18 to TRBJ2-7; D gene ambiguous. Germline V CDR1 and CDR2: KGHSH, LQKENI. The CDR3 consists of 17 residues. Trimming shortened V by 0 bases and J by 2 bases, and 17 bases separated the two germline ends. CDR3 amino acids: CASSPPPLSVAPYEQYF. The DNA for the CDR3 is TGTGCCAGCTCACCACCGCCTCTTTCCGTCGCGCCCTACGAGCAGTACTTC.

The chain recombines TRBV5-1 with TRBJ1-5; D remains ambiguous. Trimming cost V 4 bases and J 7 bases, with 12 bases left between them. Germline assignment: CDR1 SGHRS and CDR2 YFSETQ. The CDR3 consists of 13 residues. CDR3 bases: TGCGCCAGCAGCCCTCGGGTGGGCCAGCCCCAGCATTTT. This sequence encodes CASSPRVGQPQHF.

J is TRBJ2-2 and V is TRBV2; TRBD2 agrees at 7 bases. J was trimmed by 8 bases and V by 6 bases; bases with no gene match: 12. The CDR3 length is 15 residues. Germline assignment: CDR1 SNHLY and CDR2 FYNNEI. CDR3 coding DNA: TGTGCCAGCAGCGGGGATCGAGCGGGAAGGGGGGAGCTGTTTTTT. Amino acid sequence: CASSGDRAGRGELFF.

J is TRBJ1-2 and V is TRBV6-5, with D perhaps TRBD1 (6 bases). Trimming left V 2 bases short and J 0 bases short, with 10 bases between. The germline V gene encodes CDR1 MNHEY and CDR2 SVGAGI. The CDR3 is made up of 15 amino acids. CDR3 sequence: CASSYDGTTNYGYTF. The CDR3 nucleotides read TGTGCCAGCAGTTACGACGGGACAACTAACTATGGCTACACCTTC.

This clone was counted once. The V gene is TRBV19, the J gene TRBJ1-4; a possible D gene is TRBD1 (5 bases). V gave up 3 bases and J gave up 2 bases, with 10 bases separating them. CDR3 length: 15 residues. Per germline, CDR1 LNHDA and CDR2 SQIVND (reference sequence). CDR3 in amino acids: CASSMDTPTNEKLFF. The DNA of the CDR3 is TGTGCCAGTAGTATGGACACTCCTACTAATGAAAAACTGTTTTTT.

V usage is TRBV11-3 and J usage is TRBJ2-1; D may correspond to TRBD1 or TRBD2 (5 bases each). V was clipped by 5 bases and J by 4 bases, with 6 bases between them. This CDR3 comprises 12 residues. Per germline, CDR1 SGHNT and CDR2 YENEEA. CDR3: CASSGGYNEQFF. The CDR3 region has the DNA TGTGCCAGCAGCGGGGGTTACAATGAGCAGTTCTTC.

The J gene is TRBJ2-3, the V gene TRBV25-1; 8 bases align to TRBD1. V shed 1 base and J 6 bases; nucleotides not matched to a gene: 12. Germline assignment: CDR1 MGHDK and CDR2 SYGVNS. The CDR3 totals 17 residues. The CDR3 spells CASSEWSDRVYGDTQYF. The CDR3 nucleotides read TGTGCCAGCAGTGAATGGTCGGACAGGGTTTATGGGGATACGCAGTATTTT.

The rearrangement joins TRBV20-1 to TRBJ2-7, with unresolved D. Per the germline V gene, CDR1 is DFQATT and CDR2 is SNEGSKA (reference sequence). Trimming took 0 bases from V and 6 from J, leaving 6 bases between them. The CDR3 is made up of 11 amino acids. The CDR3 sequence is CSAREDGEQYF. CDR3 DNA sequence: TGCAGTGCTAGAGAGGATGGCGAGCAGTACTTC.